This entry lists 4 T cell receptor beta chains sequenced from one sample in a study of blood T cell repertoires in COVID-19. The method was immunoSEQ multiplex PCR; TCRdb's version includes in-frame clones alone and lacks a portion of them. The sample includes over 200,000 clones, 70% to 90% of them seen just once. The sample consisted of PBMCs or T cells enriched from blood (not recorded which). Every receptor here comes from a man between 25 and 39 years old who had recovered from COVID-19.

The V and J genes are TRBV7-2 and TRBJ1-4, with unresolved D. The CDR3 has 14 amino acids. V lost 4 bases, J lost 3 bases, and 9 bases lay in between. Germline lookup yields CDR1 SGHTA and CDR2 FQGNSA. CDR3 sequence reads: CASSSEGPNEKLFF. CDR3 DNA sequence: TGTGCCAGCAGCTCTGAGGGCCCTAATGAAAAACTGTTTTTT.

Concerning this clone: The junction shows a germline mismatch at one end, possibly a read error. The CDR3 spells CASTLKRQGASYTGELFF. The CDR3 region has the DNA TGTGCCAGCACCTTAAAAAGACAGGGAGCGAGTTATACCGGGGAGCTGTTTTTT. The chain joins TRBV7-9 to TRBJ2-2; 7 nucleotides align to TRBD1. Germline V gene data show CDR1 as SEHNR and CDR2 as FQNEAQ (reference sequence). The CDR3 is 18 residues long.

This rearrangement joins TRBV2 to TRBJ2-3; the match to TRBD2 covers 8 bases. The V and J ends lost 8 bases and 3 bases, in that order; junction bases with no gene match: 13. In germline, CDR1 is SNHLY, CDR2 FYNNEI. The CDR3 runs to 16 residues. CDR3: CASHTGAGGRTDTQYF. In nucleotides, the CDR3 is TGTGCCAGCCACACTGGGGCGGGGGGACGAACAGATACGCAGTATTTT.

V and J are TRBV7-9 and TRBJ2-1; D remains ambiguous. V was shortened by 5 bases and J by 0 bases, with 8 bases between the two germline ends. The CDR3 extends over 14 amino acids. CDR1 SEHNR and CDR2 FQNEAQ come from the germline V gene (reference sequence). The CDR3 nucleotides read TGTGCCAGCAGCCATCCGAGCTCCTACAATGAGCAGTTCTTC. This gives the protein CASSHPSSYNEQFF.